This note documents a single TCR beta chain sequence. Germline CDR1 is MNHEY and CDR2 is SMNVEV (reference sequence). V dropped 6 bases and J dropped 5 bases, with 16 bases sitting between them. CDR3 length: 15 amino acids. Original data processing: Amplified reference gene primers provided the basis for estimating nucleated cell counts. Assay used: immunoSEQ multiplex PCR; TCRdb lists only in-frame clones, some missing. Clone size and V and J calls were adopted from that table, with D and trimming inferred from the DNA. The sample lists 200,000 to 250,000 clones; around three quarters were seen once. This entry comes from a study of blood T cell repertoires in COVID-19. Across the study: Spain, Italy and the United States supplied samples that represented acute and convalescent COVID-19. Sources were T cells, B-cell-depleted T cells, or PBMCs; the material itself was cDNA or gDNA.

The gene calls are TRBV27 and TRBJ2-2; D is possibly TRBD2 (6 bases). The specimen was peripheral blood. This receptor was identified in a woman in her 70s with acute or convalescent COVID-19. CDR3 DNA: TGTGCCAGCAGAGGTCTGGGGGGAAGAACCGGGGAGCTGTTTTTT. Protein sequence: CASRGLGGRTGELFF.